The sample holds a few counts of the clone carrying this T cell receptor (beta chain). Its specificity is unknown. CDR1 is SEHNR and CDR2 is FQNEAQ in the germline V gene (reference sequence). The CDR3 is 13 residues long. Deletions cut 5 bases from V and 4 bases from J, with 12 bases between. This entry is derived from a study of T-cell memory formation after mild COVID-19. Study information: Clusters were largely donor specific. Overall study results and limits: Pre-infection memory held some responding clones, suggesting pre-existing cross-reactive T cells responded.

Using constant-segment primers, 5'RACE produced TCR alpha and TCR beta cDNA libraries carrying sample barcodes and UMIs. TCRdb analysed the 5' RACE reads with MiXCR anew, one entry per CDR3 protein. The sample includes under 550,000 distinct CDR3 sequences, 18% of them seen just once. Sequencing was done on a sample of PBMCs or a T cell subset sorted from them (not recorded which). The clonotype originates from an adult woman who had mild COVID-19 (a few samples of this study predate the infection). Cell type and time point are not known. This chain uses TRBV7-9 with TRBJ2-7; unclear D gene. The CDR3, as DNA: TGTGCCAGCAGCGAGGCGGCCACTTACGAGCAGTACTTC. Its protein product is CASSEAATYEQYF.